Presented here are 28 T cell receptor beta chains from one specimen sequenced in a study of blood T cell repertoires in COVID-19 (dated by TCRdb to 2018 to 2020). Library preparation used the immunoSEQ multiplex PCR assay. Imported from immuneACCESS, the table was reduced by TCRdb to in-frame sequences with V and J called. These copies leave out some clones; in studies compared against another copy, an unresolved V gene accounts for under half, and the cause of the remainder is not known. This sample gives about 300,000 clones in total; about 89% of them show up just once. Together, the top ten hold about 1.7% of the sample. The sample consisted of PBMCs or T cells enriched from blood (not recorded which). The receptor source for this set is a woman in her forties who had recovered from COVID-19.

The V and J genes are TRBV2 and TRBJ1-6, with unresolved D. Trimming took 8 bases from V and 0 from J, leaving 5 bases between them. Germline CDR1 SNHLY, CDR2 FYNNEI. The CDR3 runs 13 residues. This CDR3 is CASGRSYNSPLHF. The CDR3 DNA follows: TGTGCCAGCGGGCGCTCCTATAATTCACCCCTCCACTTT.

Turning to this clone: This sample also contains other DNA sequences that code for the same CDR3. The rearrangement uses TRBV5-1 and TRBJ1-2; the D is unclear. Per the germline V gene, CDR1 is SGHRS and CDR2 is YFSETQ. The CDR3 has 14 amino acids. The germline V and J ends were trimmed by 0 bases and 3 bases, with 9 bases remaining between them. CDR3 protein: CASSLAGGDYGYTF. The CDR3, as DNA: TGCGCCAGCAGCTTGGCCGGCGGCGACTATGGCTACACCTTC. Full variable domain (outside the CDR3, taken from reference TRBV5-1 and TRBJ1-2): KAGVTQTPRYLIKTRGQQVTLSCSPISGHRSVSWYQQTPGQGLQFLFEYFSETQRNKGNFPGRFSGRQFSNSRSEMNVSTLELGDSALYLCASSLAGGDYGYTFGSGTRLTVV.

V and J are TRBV6-5 and TRBJ1-2; 7 nucleotides line up with TRBD1. CDR1 and CDR2 (germline): MNHEY, SVGAGI. CDR3 length equals 15 residues. V lost 4 bases, J lost 3 bases, and 8 bases stayed unmatched. CDR3 in amino acids: CASSSPGQLHYGYTF. CDR3 nucleotides: TGTGCCAGCAGTTCCCCGGGACAGCTTCACTATGGCTACACCTTC.

The rearrangement links TRBV13 to TRBJ1-3; D remains unclear. This CDR3 has 14 residues. With 7 bases removed from V and 1 base from J, the gap between germline ends came to 11 bases. Germline CDR1 PRHDT, CDR2 FYEKMQ (reference sequence). CDR3 nucleotides: TGTGCCAGCACGGGGTTTTGGTCTGGAAACACCATATATTTT. Amino acid sequence: CASTGFWSGNTIYF.

This chain joins TRBV19 and TRBJ1-5; D gene unclear. CDR3 length: 15 residues. Germline CDR1 and CDR2: LNHDA and SQIVND (reference sequence). Trimming pared 10 bases from V and 3 bases from J, leaving 19 bases between. CDR3 residues: CATSLRRPDNQPQHF. CDR3 DNA: TGTGCCACCTCTCTGCGGCGTCCAGACAATCAGCCCCAGCATTTT. The variable domain in full, with the rest retrieved from reference TRBV19 and TRBJ1-5, is DGGITQSPKYLFRKEGQNVTLSCEQNLNHDAMYWYRQDPGQGLRLIYYSQIVNDFQKGDIAEGYSVSREKKESFPLTVTSAQKNPTAFYLCATSLRRPDNQPQHFGDGTRLSIL.

The V gene is TRBV5-4, the J gene TRBJ2-2, with TRBD2 matching over 13 bases. Germline V gives CDR1 SGHNT, CDR2 YYREEE (reference sequence). The trim removed 3 bases at V and 2 bases at J, leaving 4 bases unmatched. The CDR3 has 17 residues. The CDR3 DNA follows: TGTGCCAGCAGCTCCAGACTAGCGGGAGGCAACACCGGGGAGCTGTTTTTT. Its translation is CASSSRLAGGNTGELFF.

For the CDR3, the DNA is TGTGCCAGCCAGGACAGGGCGAGGACTGAAGCTTTCTTT. This codes for CASQDRARTEAFF. The chain has TRBV6-5 and TRBJ1-1; the match to TRBD1 covers 8 bases. The CDR3 consists of 13 residues. Per germline, CDR1 MNHEY and CDR2 SVGAGI. After removal of 8 bases from V and 5 bases from J, the junction contained 7 bases not matched to a gene.

The chain links TRBV7-2 to TRBJ1-2; no clear D gene. V was shortened by 2 bases and J by 2 bases, with 9 bases between the two germline ends. CDR3 length: 14 amino acids. CDR1 SGHTA and CDR2 FQGNSA come from the germline V gene. The CDR3 loop reads CASSLRILNYGYTF. Written as DNA, the CDR3 is TGTGCCAGCAGCTTACGTATTTTGAACTATGGCTACACCTTC.

The chain joins TRBV7-6 to TRBJ2-3; 14 nucleotides agree with TRBD2. The ends lost 5 bases at V and 2 bases at J; junction bases unmatched: 6. This CDR3 is 17 amino acids long. The germline CDR1 and CDR2 sequences are SGHVS and FNYEAQ. This chain's CDR3 is CASSHRLAGGNTDTQYF. In DNA, the CDR3 is TGTGCCAGCAGCCACCGACTAGCGGGAGGGAACACAGATACGCAGTATTTT.

Only one count was recorded for this clone. The chain joins TRBV2 to TRBJ2-7; 11 bases map to TRBD1. J lost 3 bases, V lost 6 bases, and 7 bases had no gene match. The CDR3 runs to 15 residues. Germline CDR1 is SNHLY and CDR2 is FYNNEI. CDR3 region: CASRALGTGGYEQYF. The CDR3, as DNA: TGTGCCAGCAGAGCCCTCGGGACAGGGGGCTACGAGCAGTACTTC. The variable domain in full, with the rest retrieved from reference TRBV2 and TRBJ2-7, is EPEVTQTPSHQVTQMGQEVILRCVPISNHLYFYWYRQILGQKVEFLVSFYNNEISEKSEIFDDQFSVERPDGSNFTLKIRSTKLEDSAMYFCASRALGTGGYEQYFGPGTRLTVT.

This sequence joins TRBV6-2 or TRBV6-3 and TRBJ2-3; TRBD2 matches at 14 bases. Germline CDR1 and CDR2: MNHEY and SVGEGT. The ends lost 0 bases at V and 4 bases at J; junction bases unmatched: 3. The CDR3 covers 17 residues. CDR3 in DNA: TGTGCCAGCAGTTACTCCGGGACTAGCGGGAGATCAGATACGCAGTATTTT. Translating gives CASSYSGTSGRSDTQYF.

J is TRBJ1-1 and V is TRBV7-6; 7 positions match TRBD1. CDR1 and CDR2 from the germline V gene are SGHVS and FNYEAQ. V gave up 5 bases and J gave up 0 bases; unmatched junction bases: 6. The CDR3 consists of 15 residues. In DNA, the CDR3 is TGTGCCAGCAGCCCCGGACAGGACTTGAACACTGAAGCTTTCTTT. Protein: CASSPGQDLNTEAFF.

Only a few counts were recorded for this clone. The chain links TRBV19 to TRBJ1-5; 8 bases fit TRBD1. J lost 3 bases, V lost 1 base, and 8 bases had no gene match. There are 17 residues in the CDR3. Per germline, CDR1 LNHDA and CDR2 SQIVND (reference sequence). The CDR3 reads CASSIGGAGGYNQPQHF. The CDR3 DNA reads as TGTGCCAGTAGTATAGGGGGCGCAGGGGGCTACAATCAGCCCCAGCATTTT.

The chain employs TRBV6-5 and TRBJ1-2; a weak D match, TRBD1 (6 bases). Trimming removed 10 bases from V and 7 bases from J, with 19 bases in between. The CDR3 is 13 amino acids. The germline V gene has CDR1 MNHEY and CDR2 SVGAGI. CDR3 amino acids: CATQAGAGGGYTF. The CDR3 DNA follows: TGTGCCACCCAAGCAGGGGCTGGGGGTGGCTACACCTTC.

This chain links TRBV3-1 (or the pseudogene TRBV3-2) with TRBJ2-5, with 14 bases matching TRBD2. Germline V CDR1 and CDR2: LGHDT, YNNKEL (reference sequence). This CDR3 is 18 amino acids long. V lost 3 bases, J lost 0 bases, and 6 bases stayed unmatched. CDR3 nucleotides: TGTGCCAGCAGCCATTCGACTAGCGGGGGGGTGTACCAAGAGACCCAGTACTTC. The encoded protein is CASSHSTSGGVYQETQYF.

V and J are TRBV3-1 (or the pseudogene TRBV3-2) and TRBJ2-5, with D maybe TRBD1 (6 bases). Germline assignment: CDR1 LGHDT and CDR2 YNNKEL (reference sequence). CDR3 length equals 17 residues. V lost 4 bases and J lost 1, with 19 bases in between. The CDR3 sequence is CASSLEESRDTQETQYF. The CDR3 DNA is TGTGCCAGCAGCCTGGAGGAGTCCCGGGACACCCAAGAGACCCAGTACTTC.

The J gene is TRBJ1-5, the V gene TRBV19; TRBD1 matches 10 bases. Germline values: CDR1 LNHDA, CDR2 SQIVND (reference sequence). The CDR3 spans 16 residues. The V and J ends lost 4 bases and 3 bases, in that order; junction bases with no gene match: 6. CDR3 in DNA: TGTGCCAGTAGTACCCGGGACAGGGGCTACAATCAGCCCCAGCATTTT. This gives the protein CASSTRDRGYNQPQHF. The full variable domain, completed using reference TRBV19 and TRBJ1-5, is DGGITQSPKYLFRKEGQNVTLSCEQNLNHDAMYWYRQDPGQGLRLIYYSQIVNDFQKGDIAEGYSVSREKKESFPLTVTSAQKNPTAFYLCASSTRDRGYNQPQHFGDGTRLSIL.

To note about this clone: Other DNA variants within this sample encode the same CDR3. The rearrangement joins TRBV5-4 to TRBJ1-1; no reliable D call. Germline values: CDR1 SGHNT, CDR2 YYREEE (reference sequence). V was cut by 5 bases and J by 1 base, with 3 bases left in between. CDR3 length: 11 residues. Written as DNA, the CDR3 is TGTGCCAGCAGTCAGAACACTGAAGCTTTCTTT. Translated: CASSQNTEAFF.

This chain links TRBV27 with TRBJ2-7; D is perhaps TRBD2 (5 bases). The CDR3 extends over 15 amino acids. V dropped 5 bases and J dropped 0 bases, with 14 bases sitting between them. The germline V gene has CDR1 MNHEY and CDR2 SMNVEV (reference sequence). The chain's CDR3 is CASSPSGRSSYEQYF. The CDR3 DNA sequence: TGTGCCAGCAGTCCCAGCGGTAGGAGCTCCTACGAGCAGTACTTC.

This clone came up a few times. The V gene is TRBV5-6, the J gene TRBJ2-7; 12 bases fit TRBD1. CDR1 is SGHDT and CDR2 is YYEEEE in the germline V gene. The CDR3 is 16 residues long. Germline trimming cut 0 bases from V and 7 bases from J; bases unmatched to any gene: 8. For the CDR3, the DNA is TGTGCCAGCAGCTTGGGTCCGGGACAGGGGGCACGGGAGCAGTACTTC. Protein: CASSLGPGQGAREQYF.

V is TRBV30 and J is TRBJ2-2; 9 nucleotides match TRBD1. Germline trimming cut 8 bases from V and 3 bases from J; bases unmatched to any gene: 10. This CDR3 has 15 amino acids. The germline V gene has CDR1 GTSNPN and CDR2 SVGIG (reference sequence). CDR3 DNA sequence: TGTGCCGGACCAGGCGGACAGGGGTACACCGGGGAGCTGTTTTTT. Translation: CAGPGGQGYTGELFF.

CDR3 loop: CASSEGGLAYYEQYF. The CDR3 region has the DNA TGTGCCAGCAGTGAAGGGGGACTAGCGTACTACGAGCAGTACTTC. The chain has TRBV2 and TRBJ2-7; 10 bases align to TRBD2. This CDR3 contains 15 residues. Germline V gives CDR1 SNHLY, CDR2 FYNNEI. V was clipped by 1 base and J by 3 bases; unmatched bases: 3.

V usage is TRBV7-8 and J usage is TRBJ1-2; no clear D gene. The V gene's germline CDR1 is SGHVS and CDR2 FQNEAQ. Between the trimmed V and J ends, which lost 6 bases and 2 bases, there was a span of 10 bases. CDR3 length equals 13 residues. This CDR3 is CASRPPGNYGYTF. The CDR3 DNA is TGTGCCAGCAGACCACCGGGAAACTATGGCTACACCTTC. Full variable domain (missing parts from reference TRBV7-8 and TRBJ1-2): GAGVSQSPRYKVAKRGQDVALRCDPISGHVSLFWYQQALGQGPEFLTYFQNEAQLDKSGLPSDRFFAERPEGSVSTLKIQRTQQEDSAVYLCASRPPGNYGYTFGSGTRLTVV.

The rearrangement uses TRBV30 and TRBJ2-7; no firm D call. CDR1 and CDR2 from the germline V gene are GTSNPN and SVGIG (reference sequence). CDR3 size: 12 residues. Between the trimmed V and J ends, which lost 2 bases and 3 bases, there was a span of 8 bases. CDR3: CAWSWSGYEQYF. As DNA, the CDR3 is TGTGCCTGGAGTTGGAGTGGCTACGAGCAGTACTTC.

The chain couples TRBV2 to TRBJ1-1; the match to TRBD1 covers 7 bases. The germline V gene has CDR1 SNHLY and CDR2 FYNNEI. V shed 0 bases, J shed 5 bases, and the junction held 3 bases outside the gene matches. This CDR3 spans 14 amino acids. The CDR3 spells CASSEARGQTEAFF. CDR3 in DNA: TGTGCCAGCAGTGAAGCAAGGGGGCAAACTGAAGCTTTCTTT.

J is TRBJ2-7 and V is TRBV2, with D perhaps matching TRBD1 (5 bases). V gave up 6 bases and J gave up 3 bases, with 9 bases separating them. In germline, CDR1 is SNHLY, CDR2 FYNNEI. This CDR3 comprises 12 residues. The CDR3 spells CASRDTLYEQYF. The CDR3 coding sequence is TGTGCCAGCAGGGACACTCTCTACGAGCAGTACTTC.

This clone was seen only a few times. The chain links TRBV18 to TRBJ2-7, with D possibly being TRBD2 (7 bases). Germline V gene data show CDR1 as KGHSH and CDR2 as LQKENI. CDR3 length: 14 residues. With 1 base removed from V and 4 bases from J, the gap between germline ends came to 11 bases. CDR3 in amino acids: CASSPQGEGYEQYF. The CDR3 region has the DNA TGTGCCAGCTCACCACAGGGGGAGGGGTACGAGCAGTACTTC.

The V gene is TRBV19, the J gene TRBJ2-1, with a tentative D call TRBD2 (7 bases). Trimming took off 8 bases at V and 7 bases at J, with 15 bases between the two ends. This CDR3 has 13 amino acids. CDR1 and CDR2 from the germline V gene are LNHDA and SQIVND (reference sequence). The DNA of the CDR3 is TGTGCCAGTCGCCTCAGGGGAGGGAATGAGCAGTTCTTC. The encoded protein is CASRLRGGNEQFF. Together with reference TRBV19 and TRBJ2-1, the CDR3 gives the full variable domain: DGGITQSPKYLFRKEGQNVTLSCEQNLNHDAMYWYRQDPGQGLRLIYYSQIVNDFQKGDIAEGYSVSREKKESFPLTVTSAQKNPTAFYLCASRLRGGNEQFFGPGTRLTVL.